This T cell receptor beta chain was observed in a study of tumour-infiltrating T cells in Burkitt lymphoma. Assay: immunoSEQ multiplex PCR; the TCRdb copy retains only in-frame clones and omits some. The table has 1,500 to 2,000 clones, 15% to 20% seen once. Points from the study as a whole: Several public clonotypes were shared across many Burkitt lymphoma patients.

This clone turned up a few times. Its antigen is unidentified. Germline values: CDR1 ENHRY, CDR2 SYGVKD. The length of the CDR3 is 13 residues. Trimming left V 10 bases short and J 2 bases short, with 15 bases between. The chain couples TRBV10-3 to TRBJ2-7; possible D gene TRBD2, 5 bases. This sequence originates from a human donor with Burkitt lymphoma. Sequenced material: tumor tissue. CDR3 nucleotides: TGTGCCACCGGAGGAAGCGGAACCTACGAGCAGTACTTC. Protein sequence: CATGGSGTYEQYF.